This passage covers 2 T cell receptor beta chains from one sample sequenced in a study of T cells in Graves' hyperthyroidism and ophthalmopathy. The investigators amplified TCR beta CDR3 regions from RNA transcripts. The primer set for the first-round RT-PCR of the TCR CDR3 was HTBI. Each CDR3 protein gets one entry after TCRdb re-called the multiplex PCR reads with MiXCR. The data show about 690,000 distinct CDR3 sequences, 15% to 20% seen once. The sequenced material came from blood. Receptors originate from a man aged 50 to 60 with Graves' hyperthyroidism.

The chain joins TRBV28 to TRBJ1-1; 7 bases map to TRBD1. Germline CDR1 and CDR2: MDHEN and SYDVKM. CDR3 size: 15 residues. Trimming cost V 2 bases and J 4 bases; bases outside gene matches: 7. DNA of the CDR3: TGTGCCAGCAGTTTACCCAGGGGGTCGGGCACTGAAGCTTTCTTT. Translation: CASSLPRGSGTEAFF.

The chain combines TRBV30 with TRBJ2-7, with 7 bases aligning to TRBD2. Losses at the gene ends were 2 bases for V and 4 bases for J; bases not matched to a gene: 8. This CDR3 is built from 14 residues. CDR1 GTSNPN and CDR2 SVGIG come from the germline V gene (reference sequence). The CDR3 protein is CAWSWSSGPYEQYF. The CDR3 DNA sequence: TGTGCCTGGAGTTGGTCTAGCGGACCTTACGAGCAGTACTTC.